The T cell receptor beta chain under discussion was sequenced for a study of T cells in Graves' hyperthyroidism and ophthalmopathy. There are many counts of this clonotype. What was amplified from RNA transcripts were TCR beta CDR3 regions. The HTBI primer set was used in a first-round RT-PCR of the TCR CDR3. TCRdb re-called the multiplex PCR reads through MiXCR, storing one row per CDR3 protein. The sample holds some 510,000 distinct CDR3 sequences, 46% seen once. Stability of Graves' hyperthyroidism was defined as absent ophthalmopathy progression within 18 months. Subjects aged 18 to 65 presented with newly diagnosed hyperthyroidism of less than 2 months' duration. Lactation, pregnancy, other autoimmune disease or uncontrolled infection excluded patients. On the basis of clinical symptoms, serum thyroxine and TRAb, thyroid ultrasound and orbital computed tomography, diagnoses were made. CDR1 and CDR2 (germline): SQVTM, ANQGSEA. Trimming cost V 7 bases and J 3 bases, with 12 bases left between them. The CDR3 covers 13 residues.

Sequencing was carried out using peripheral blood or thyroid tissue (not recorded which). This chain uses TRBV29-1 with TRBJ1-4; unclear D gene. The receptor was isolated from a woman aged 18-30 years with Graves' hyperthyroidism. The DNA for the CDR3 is TGCAGCGGGTACCTGGAGGCTAATGAAAAACTGTTTTTT. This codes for CSGYLEANEKLFF.